The 18 T cell receptor beta chains below come from one sample, sequenced in a study of T-cell memory formation after mild COVID-19. Via MiXCR, TCRdb re-called the 5' RACE reads, giving one row per CDR3 protein. The sample lists about 270,000 distinct CDR3 sequences, roughly 18% occurring once. Input material: PBMCs or a T cell subset sorted from them (not recorded which). All receptors come from a man younger than 35 who had mild COVID-19 (a few samples of this study predate the infection). Cell type and time point are not known.

The genes are TRBV7-9 and TRBJ2-2; the match to TRBD1 covers 7 bases. CDR1 and CDR2 from the germline V gene are SEHNR and FQNEAQ (reference sequence). Trimming cost V 4 bases and J 8 bases; bases outside gene matches: 22. CDR3 length equals 19 residues. CDR3 sequence (DNA): TGTGCCAGCAGCTCCGGAGACAGGGCGATCTCGGGGTCGTCGGGGGAGCTGTTTTTT. Translated, it gives CASSSGDRAISGSSGELFF.

The chain carries TRBV19 and TRBJ1-2; 7 bases are shared with TRBD1. The CDR3 is 13 residues long. Germline V CDR1 and CDR2: LNHDA, SQIVND (reference sequence). After removal of 5 bases from V and 7 bases from J, the junction contained 7 bases not matched to a gene. The CDR3 here is CASSLTGSGGYTF. The CDR3 DNA is TGTGCCAGTAGTCTGACAGGGTCTGGTGGCTACACCTTC.

As to this clonotype: A much larger clonotype is one base distant, so this may be a read error. The rearrangement links TRBV5-1 to TRBJ1-1; no definite D call. V shed 0 bases and J shed 4 bases, with 10 bases lying between them. The CDR3 runs 14 residues. Germline V lookup: CDR1 SGHRS, CDR2 YFSETQ. CDR3 in DNA: TGCGCCAGCAGCTTGGCCCCATGGACCACTGAAGCTTTCTTT. Its protein is CASSLAPWTTEAFF. The complete variable domain, with remaining parts taken from reference TRBV5-1 and TRBJ1-1, reads KAGVTQTPRYLIKTRGQQVTLSCSPISGHRSVSWYQQTPGQGLQFLFEYFSETQRNKGNFPGRFSGRQFSNSRSEMNVSTLELGDSALYLCASSLAPWTTEAFFGQGTRLTVV.

There are a few counts of this clonotype. The rearrangement uses TRBV27 and TRBJ2-1; the D gene is possibly TRBD1 (5 bases). The V gene lost 5 bases and the J gene lost 1 base, with 9 bases spanning the gap. Germline lookup yields CDR1 MNHEY and CDR2 SMNVEV (reference sequence). CDR3 length equals 14 residues. CDR3 sequence reads: CASSGQRSYNEQFF. The DNA of the CDR3 is TGTGCCAGCAGTGGACAAAGATCCTACAATGAGCAGTTCTTC.

This clonotype was observed a few times. The chain employs TRBV28 and TRBJ2-6; D is unclear. Between the trimmed V and J ends, which lost 4 bases and 5 bases, there was a span of 3 bases. This CDR3 has 12 amino acids. Germline CDR1 and CDR2: MDHEN and SYDVKM. This CDR3 is CASSSWANVLTF. The CDR3 nucleotides are TGTGCCAGCAGTTCTTGGGCCAACGTCCTGACTTTC.

This clonotype occurred a few times. This chain connects TRBV6-5 to TRBJ2-5, with 9 bases aligning to TRBD2. The V segment lost 2 bases and the J segment 1 base; nucleotides outside the gene matches: 5. This CDR3 is 16 amino acids long. Germline V gene sequence: CDR1 MNHEY, CDR2 SVGAGI. CDR3 loop: CASSYASGASQETQYF. CDR3 nucleotide sequence: TGTGCCAGCAGTTACGCTAGCGGGGCTTCCCAAGAGACCCAGTACTTC.

The rearrangement links TRBV5-6 to TRBJ1-2; D is perhaps TRBD1 (6 bases). In germline, CDR1 is SGHDT, CDR2 YYEEEE. With 3 bases removed from V and 1 base from J, the gap between germline ends came to 10 bases. The CDR3 spans 14 residues. CDR3 in DNA: TGTGCCAGCAGCTGGACAGCGGATAACTATGGCTACACCTTC. Translating gives CASSWTADNYGYTF.

The chain joins TRBV6-2 or TRBV6-3 to TRBJ1-5; 10 bases fit TRBD1. This CDR3 is 13 amino acids long. V dropped 6 bases and J dropped 7; count of bases not matched to a gene: 3. The germline CDR1 and CDR2 sequences are MNHEY and SVGEGT. CDR3 sequence: CASRDRGQQPQHF. The CDR3 DNA reads TGTGCCAGCAGAGACAGGGGGCAGCAGCCCCAGCATTTT.

This rearrangement joins TRBV19 to TRBJ1-5; 9 bases line up with TRBD1. The CDR3 runs to 15 residues. Germline CDR1 and CDR2: LNHDA and SQIVND (reference sequence). The ends lost 7 bases at V and 3 bases at J; junction bases unmatched: 7. The CDR3 here is CASKRQGVDNQPQHF. DNA of the CDR3: TGTGCCAGTAAGAGACAGGGGGTGGACAATCAGCCCCAGCATTTT.

This clonotype was observed a handful of times. The chain has TRBV27 and TRBJ2-3, with D possibly TRBD1 on 5 matching bases. The CDR3 sequence is 14 residues long. The V end lost 0 bases, the J end lost 10 bases, and 14 bases lay between the germline ends. Germline-derived CDR1 and CDR2 are MNHEY and SMNVEV (reference sequence). The CDR3 nucleotides read TGTGCCAGCAGTTTATCGTATAGGGGATACGCGCAGTATTTT. It is translated as CASSLSYRGYAQYF.

This clonotype was counted between two and nine times. V and J are TRBV4-1 and TRBJ1-1; no reliable D call. This CDR3 has 15 amino acids. Trimming removed 2 bases from V and 1 base from J, with 11 bases in between. Germline V gene data show CDR1 as MGHRA and CDR2 as YSYEKL. This CDR3 is CASSQRRWENTEAFF. The DNA for the CDR3 is TGCGCCAGCAGCCAAAGGAGGTGGGAGAACACTGAAGCTTTCTTT.

The chain combines TRBV6-6 with TRBJ2-7; D remains ambiguous. The CDR3 totals 11 residues. V lost 5 bases and J lost 5, with 7 bases in between. Germline V gene lookup returns CDR1 MNHNY and CDR2 SVGAGI (reference sequence). CDR3 DNA: TGTGCCAGCAGTCCCCGAGACGAGCAGTACTTC. Protein: CASSPRDEQYF.

J is TRBJ1-2 and V is TRBV7-2, with unresolved D. Germline CDR1 SGHTA, CDR2 FQGNSA. The length of the CDR3 is 15 residues. Trimming removed 1 base from V and 10 bases from J, with 19 bases in between. CDR3 nucleotides: TGTGCCAGCAGCTTAGGGGATACCTCATGGCATATCTACACCTTC. Amino acids: CASSLGDTSWHIYTF.

This clonotype was recorded many times. The chain links TRBV3-1 to TRBJ2-7; D might be TRBD1 (5 bases). Germline V gene lookup returns CDR1 LGHDT and CDR2 YNNKEL (reference sequence). This CDR3 spans 14 amino acids. V was trimmed by 4 bases and J by 3 bases, leaving 13 bases between them. The CDR3 protein is CASSRGSPGYEQYF. The CDR3 DNA is TGTGCCAGCAGCCGGGGCAGTCCTGGCTACGAGCAGTACTTC.

This clonotype was observed a few times. The CDR3 reads CASRTRLSEAFF. CDR3 nucleotides: TGTGCCAGCAGAACTCGACTTTCTGAAGCTTTCTTT. The V call is TRBV28, the J call TRBJ1-1; unclear D gene. Germline CDR1 is MDHEN and CDR2 is SYDVKM. V dropped 6 bases and J dropped 6 bases, with 11 bases sitting between them. There are 12 residues in the CDR3.

There are a few counts of this clonotype. This chain links TRBV11-2 with TRBJ2-3; tentative D call: TRBD2 (5 bases). V lost 5 bases and J 11 bases, leaving 26 bases between the germline ends. Per germline, CDR1 SGHAT and CDR2 FQNNGV. This CDR3 region has 16 residues. The CDR3 loop is CASSPGGTARRNGQYF. CDR3 nucleotide sequence: TGTGCCAGCAGCCCAGGAGGTACAGCCCGAAGGAATGGGCAGTATTTT.

CDR3 DNA sequence: TGCGCCAGCAGCCCGAAACGGTCGCAGCGGGGGGAGCAGTTCTTC. Translation gives CASSPKRSQRGEQFF. The chain joins TRBV4-1 to TRBJ2-1; 8 bases are a match to TRBD2. The CDR3 has 15 residues. Germline CDR1 and CDR2: MGHRA and YSYEKL. The V gene end was trimmed by 4 bases and the J gene end by 10 bases; junction bases not matched to a gene: 12.

J is TRBJ2-1 and V is TRBV6-2 or TRBV6-3; no clear D. Between the trimmed V and J ends, which lost 4 bases and 0 bases, there was a span of 13 bases. The CDR3 covers 16 residues. The germline V gene has CDR1 MNHEY and CDR2 SVGEGT. The CDR3 DNA is TGTGCCAGCAGTTGGGCTACTATGGCCTCCTACAATGAGCAGTTCTTC. Translated: CASSWATMASYNEQFF.